The clone carrying this TCR beta chain is a singleton in its sample. The CDR3 sequence is 14 residues long. Germline trimming cut 8 bases from V and 5 bases from J; bases unmatched to any gene: 11. Per the germline V gene, CDR1 is LGHDT and CDR2 is YNNKEL (reference sequence). This entry belongs to a study of blood T cell repertoires in COVID-19. Study overall: The United States, Italy and Spain supplied acute and convalescent COVID-19 samples.

Measured with immunoSEQ multiplex PCR; TCRdb has only the in-frame clones, and not every one. The data contain 290,000 or so clones, approximately 85% of them singletons. The sample consisted of peripheral blood. The V call is TRBV3-1 (or the pseudogene TRBV3-2), the J call TRBJ2-5, with TRBD1 matching over 7 bases. The clonotype originates from a man over 45 with active or convalescent COVID-19. DNA of the CDR3: TGTGCCAGCGAAGAGGCGGACAGGACTGAGACCCAGTACTTC. Its translation is CASEEADRTETQYF.